In this sample, the clone carrying this T cell receptor beta chain turned up a few times. Its target is not known. Template material for TCR beta VDJ and CDR3 profiling consisted of genomic DNA. TCRdb called the reads again in MiXCR, with one record for every CDR3 protein. This sample carries fewer than 200,000 distinct CDR3 sequences, around 50% of them seen once, and the ten largest clones take approximately 12%. The data stem from a study of CD8+CD57+ T cells in acquired aplastic anemia. Study results and limitations: In common between the patients and the controls were around 29 CD8+ CDR3 sequences.

The CDR3 contains 14 residues. V was cut by 6 bases and J by 0 bases, with 8 bases left in between. Germline V gene lookup returns CDR1 ENHRY and CDR2 SYGVKD. Individuals selected for sequencing had exhibited CD8+CD57+ cell expansion on flow cytometry. Patients had undergone no therapy by the time their blood was sampled. The receptor comes from a human donor with aplastic anemia. The sample consisted of sorted CD4+, CD8+, or CD8+CD57+ T cells (not recorded which) from PBMCs. The chain combines TRBV10-3 with TRBJ2-2; tentatively, D is TRBD1 (5 bases). CDR3 DNA: TGTGCCATCAGGGGGCAGGCGAACACCGGGGAGCTGTTTTTT. This sequence encodes CAIRGQANTGELFF.